This TCR beta chain was obtained from a study of shared clonotypes between healthy human individuals. Splitting of CD4+ cells produced CD45RA+ naive and CD45RA-negative memory subsets. The table came from immunoSEQ multiplex PCR; TCRdb's copy has only in-frame clones and leaves some out. The table has about 960,000 clones, more than 75% seen once. This clone appeared a few times. The junction had 7 bases not matched to a gene; V was cut back by 5 bases and J by 3 bases. The CDR3 is made up of 16 amino acids. CDR1 and CDR2 (germline): SGHVS, FNYEAQ. The sample was memory CD4+ T cells sorted from blood. Sample subset: CD45RA-negative fraction. This chain joins TRBV7-6 and TRBJ2-2; TRBD1 aligns across 9 bases. The sequence came from a man aged 18-30 years in good health. The CDR3 here is CASSPGTGLDTGELFF. The CDR3 DNA sequence: TGTGCCAGCAGCCCCGGGACAGGGTTAGACACCGGGGAGCTGTTTTTT.